This entry lists 28 T cell receptor beta chains sequenced from one sample in a study of T cell responses to AZD1222 COVID-19 vaccine. Assay: immunoSEQ multiplex PCR; the TCRdb copy retains only in-frame clones and omits some. The sample holds roughly 200,000 clones, 88% seen once. This sample comprised peripheral blood, obtained on day 0 of AZD1222 vaccination. The receptors were gathered from an adult in good health.

V is TRBV7-2 and J is TRBJ2-3; D is ambiguous. Germline assignment: CDR1 SGHTA and CDR2 FQGNSA. This CDR3 is built from 11 residues. V gave up 6 bases and J gave up 2 bases, with 3 bases separating them. The CDR3 sequence is CASSTTDTQYF. The CDR3 nucleotides read TGTGCCAGCAGTACCACAGATACGCAGTATTTT.

The chain links TRBV13 to TRBJ1-2, with a possible D match to TRBD1 (6 bases). The CDR3 consists of 14 residues. Germline-derived CDR1 and CDR2 are PRHDT and FYEKMQ (reference sequence). V dropped 3 bases and J dropped 0 bases, with 8 bases sitting between them. The CDR3 loop is CASSFGQPNYGYTF. In DNA, the CDR3 is TGTGCCAGCAGCTTTGGACAGCCTAACTATGGCTACACCTTC.

The chain joins TRBV5-1 to TRBJ1-6; possibly TRBD1 for D (6 bases). V was shortened by 2 bases and J by 9 bases, with 18 bases between the two germline ends. The CDR3 spans 16 residues. Germline CDR1 and CDR2: SGHRS and YFSETQ. The chain's CDR3 is CASSFNRQVASSPLHF. DNA of the CDR3: TGCGCCAGCAGCTTCAATCGACAGGTTGCGAGTTCACCCCTCCACTTT.

This clone has just one count. This chain joins TRBV2 and TRBJ2-1, with D unresolved. This CDR3 has 13 amino acids. Germline V lookup: CDR1 SNHLY, CDR2 FYNNEI. The V and J ends lost 4 bases and 6 bases respectively, with 10 bases between them. The CDR3, as DNA: TGTGCCAGCAGTGCGGGCAACCTCAATGAGCAGTTCTTC. Its protein is CASSAGNLNEQFF.

This sequence joins TRBV3-1 (or the pseudogene TRBV3-2) and TRBJ2-7; TRBD2 aligns across 9 bases. Germline CDR1 is LGHDT and CDR2 is YNNKEL (reference sequence). This CDR3 spans 14 amino acids. The junction had 1 base not matched to a gene; V was cut back by 4 bases and J by 0 bases. CDR3 protein: CASSLAGDSYEQYF. DNA of the CDR3: TGTGCCAGCAGCCTAGCGGGGGACTCCTACGAGCAGTACTTC.

This chain connects TRBV18 to TRBJ2-2, with 7 bases that match TRBD1. Germline V gives CDR1 KGHSH, CDR2 LQKENI. V gave up 6 bases and J gave up 4 bases; unmatched junction bases: 11. This CDR3 has 16 amino acids. CDR3 coding DNA: TGTGCCAGCTCGCCGGAACAGGGGATCGCCACCGGGGAGCTGTTTTTT. Encoded protein: CASSPEQGIATGELFF. Full variable domain (missing parts from reference TRBV18 and TRBJ2-2): NAGVMQNPRHLVRRRGQEARLRCSPMKGHSHVYWYRQLPEEGLKFMVYLQKENIIDESGMPKERFSAEFPKEGPSILRIQQVVRGDSAAYFCASSPEQGIATGELFFGEGSRLTVL.

The chain employs TRBV20-1 and TRBJ1-2; D is ambiguous. CDR1 and CDR2 from the germline V gene are DFQATT and SNEGSKA (reference sequence). CDR3 length: 10 amino acids. Between the trimmed V and J ends, which lost 6 bases and 4 bases, there was a span of 6 bases. The CDR3 is CSAPSYGYTF. The DNA of the CDR3 is TGCAGTGCCCCCAGCTATGGCTACACCTTC.

The rearrangement uses TRBV5-1 and TRBJ2-2, with D unresolved. CDR3 size: 13 residues. Germline V gene data show CDR1 as SGHRS and CDR2 as YFSETQ. V lost 4 bases and J 1 base, leaving 5 bases between the germline ends. The CDR3 region is CASSPRNTGELFF. As DNA, the CDR3 is TGCGCCAGCAGCCCCCGGAACACCGGGGAGCTGTTTTTT.

The rearrangement uses TRBV19 and TRBJ1-1; 7 bases are shared with TRBD1. Germline trimming cut 4 bases from V and 1 base from J; bases unmatched to any gene: 3. Germline V gene lookup returns CDR1 LNHDA and CDR2 SQIVND (reference sequence). The CDR3 extends over 14 amino acids. CDR3 nucleotide sequence: TGTGCCAGTAGTAACCGGGACAGGAACACTGAAGCTTTCTTT. It is translated as CASSNRDRNTEAFF.

The chain couples TRBV7-9 to TRBJ2-5, with D possibly TRBD1 on 5 matching bases. The CDR3 consists of 14 residues. Germline CDR1 SEHNR, CDR2 FQNEAQ (reference sequence). V lost 5 bases and J lost 10, with 20 bases in between. CDR3 coding DNA: TGTGCCAGCAGCGCCGACAGACACTATCTATTCCAGTACTTC. It is translated as CASSADRHYLFQYF.

V gene TRBV5-1 combines with J gene TRBJ1-4; 7 bases are a match to TRBD1. Germline loops: CDR1 SGHRS, CDR2 YFSETQ. After removal of 4 bases from V and 6 bases from J, the junction contained 6 bases not matched to a gene. This CDR3 is 14 amino acids long. CDR3 region: CASSIGTEDEKLFF. CDR3 sequence (DNA): TGCGCCAGCAGCATCGGGACAGAGGATGAAAAACTGTTTTTT.

This clone has a handful of counts. The chain joins TRBV7-9 to TRBJ1-2; no clear D. Between the trimmed V and J ends, which lost 2 bases and 0 bases, there was a span of 10 bases. The CDR3 is made up of 15 amino acids. The V gene's germline CDR1 is SEHNR and CDR2 FQNEAQ (reference sequence). The CDR3 here is CASSLTTGANYGYTF. DNA of the CDR3: TGTGCCAGCAGCTTAACGACGGGCGCTAACTATGGCTACACCTTC.

The V and J genes are TRBV7-9 and TRBJ1-5, with a possible D match to TRBD1 (5 bases). Germline V lookup: CDR1 SEHNR, CDR2 FQNEAQ (reference sequence). The CDR3 is made up of 14 amino acids. Between the trimmed V and J ends, which lost 5 bases and 3 bases, there was a span of 11 bases. CDR3 in DNA: TGTGCCAGCAGCCATACAGGTTACAATCAGCCCCAGCATTTT. Its protein product is CASSHTGYNQPQHF.

The chain couples TRBV2 to TRBJ1-6; D is unresolved. V dropped 0 bases and J dropped 8 bases, with 11 bases sitting between them. CDR1 SNHLY and CDR2 FYNNEI come from the germline V gene. The CDR3 sequence is 15 residues long. This CDR3 is CASSEAVDRHSPLHF. CDR3 in DNA: TGTGCCAGCAGTGAAGCCGTGGACCGGCATTCACCCCTCCACTTT.

CDR3 amino acids: CAIREDSGFNSPLHF. CDR3 sequence (DNA): TGTGCCATCAGGGAGGACAGCGGGTTTAATTCACCCCTCCACTTT. The chain couples TRBV10-3 to TRBJ1-6, with a possible D match to TRBD1 (6 bases). Trimming cost V 6 bases and J 6 bases, with 15 bases left between them. Germline lookup yields CDR1 ENHRY and CDR2 SYGVKD. The CDR3 length is 15 residues.

The chain is built from TRBV27 and TRBJ1-3, with a possible D match to TRBD1 (5 bases). This CDR3 contains 15 residues. CDR1 and CDR2 from the germline V gene are MNHEY and SMNVEV (reference sequence). Trimming left V 6 bases short and J 2 bases short, with 14 bases between. The CDR3 here is CASSVDGDAGNTIYF. The CDR3 coding sequence is TGTGCCAGCAGCGTCGACGGGGACGCTGGAAACACCATATATTTT.

This clone was seen only a few times. The V and J genes are TRBV4-1 and TRBJ1-2; D is ambiguous. Per germline, CDR1 MGHRA and CDR2 YSYEKL. Trimming stripped 4 bases from V and 5 bases from J, with 14 bases between. CDR3 length: 14 residues. CDR3 in DNA: TGCGCCAGCAGCCTTCTCGGTCTGGGGTATGGCTACACCTTC. Its protein is CASSLLGLGYGYTF.

The chain uses TRBV6-2 or TRBV6-3 and TRBJ2-6; the D gene is possibly TRBD2 (6 bases). Germline loops: CDR1 MNHEY, CDR2 SVGEGT. V was trimmed by 2 bases and J by 2 bases, leaving 16 bases between them. CDR3 length: 18 amino acids. CDR3 residues: CASSYVWGEWAGANVLTF. As DNA, the CDR3 is TGTGCCAGCAGTTACGTGTGGGGGGAATGGGCTGGGGCCAACGTCCTGACTTTC.

The chain has TRBV7-8 and TRBJ1-1; D is undetermined. The CDR3 runs 14 residues. The ends were cut back, 8 bases at V and 0 bases at J, with 13 bases in the middle. Germline CDR1 reads SGHVS; CDR2 reads FQNEAQ. CDR3 region: CASGTRPMNTEAFF. CDR3 DNA sequence: TGTGCCAGCGGAACACGGCCGATGAACACTGAAGCTTTCTTT. Using reference TRBV7-8 and TRBJ1-1 for the parts outside the CDR3, the full variable domain is GAGVSQSPRYKVAKRGQDVALRCDPISGHVSLFWYQQALGQGPEFLTYFQNEAQLDKSGLPSDRFFAERPEGSVSTLKIQRTQQEDSAVYLCASGTRPMNTEAFFGQGTRLTVV.

The CDR3 region is CASTWTGTGNTIYF. The CDR3 coding sequence is TGTGCCAGCACCTGGACAGGGACAGGAAACACCATATATTTT. V gene TRBV2 combines with J gene TRBJ1-3, with 8 bases matching TRBD1. The ends lost 7 bases at V and 4 bases at J; junction bases unmatched: 6. In germline, CDR1 is SNHLY, CDR2 FYNNEI. This CDR3 has 14 residues.

The V gene is TRBV11-2, the J gene TRBJ1-5; 7 positions agree with TRBD1. Germline CDR1 and CDR2: SGHAT and FQNNGV. The CDR3 consists of 14 residues. The V segment lost 4 bases and the J segment 4 bases; nucleotides outside the gene matches: 4. The CDR3 loop is CASSSGTVNQPQHF. In DNA form, the CDR3 reads TGTGCCAGCAGCTCCGGGACAGTTAATCAGCCCCAGCATTTT.

V and J are TRBV4-3 and TRBJ1-1, with no clear D. There are 13 residues in the CDR3. Germline values: CDR1 LGHNA, CDR2 YSLEER. Trimming took off 4 bases at V and 0 bases at J, with 6 bases between the two ends. The CDR3 DNA is TGCGCCAGCAGCCCGCAGTTGAACACTGAAGCTTTCTTT. It encodes CASSPQLNTEAFF.

This clone was recorded a few times. Other nucleotide sequences in the sample specify the same CDR3. V and J are TRBV5-1 and TRBJ2-7, with 7 bases identical to TRBD1. Germline CDR1 SGHRS, CDR2 YFSETQ. V lost 0 bases, J lost 2 bases, and 2 bases stayed unmatched. The CDR3 length is 14 residues. The CDR3 DNA follows: TGCGCCAGCAGCTTGGCGGGACAGACCTACGAGCAGTACTTC. It yields the protein CASSLAGQTYEQYF.

The chain joins TRBV12-5 to TRBJ1-4; no clear D gene. The V gene lost 4 bases and the J gene lost 6 bases, with 12 bases spanning the gap. The CDR3 runs 14 residues. CDR1 and CDR2 (germline): LGHNT, FRNRAP. This chain's CDR3 is CASGSTRSDEKLFF. Here the CDR3 DNA reads TGTGCTAGTGGTTCAACCAGAAGCGATGAAAAACTGTTTTTT.

The genes are TRBV2 and TRBJ1-2; maybe TRBD1 (6 bases). Germline values: CDR1 SNHLY, CDR2 FYNNEI. The ends were cut back, 6 bases at V and 7 bases at J, with 9 bases in the middle. The CDR3 is made up of 11 amino acids. CDR3 DNA: TGTGCCAGCAGAACAGGGTCTGGCTACACCTTC. The encoded protein is CASRTGSGYTF.

V and J are TRBV10-3 and TRBJ2-2; TRBD1 aligns across 10 bases. In germline, CDR1 is ENHRY, CDR2 SYGVKD. This CDR3 is built from 17 residues. The J segment lost 2 bases and the V segment lost 10 bases, leaving 13 bases of the junction unmatched. The CDR3 nucleotides read TGTGCCACCACCCAAGGACAGGGGGTTGTAAACACCGGGGAGCTGTTTTTT. Translating it yields CATTQGQGVVNTGELFF.

Comment on this clone: This specimen includes other DNA sequences encoding the same CDR3. This chain joins TRBV7-9 and TRBJ2-5; possibly TRBD2 for D (6 bases). Germline values: CDR1 SEHNR, CDR2 FQNEAQ (reference sequence). This CDR3 contains 12 residues. Deletions cut 6 bases from V and 5 bases from J, with 10 bases between. CDR3 coding DNA: TGTGCCAGCAGGGGTCTAGCGGAGACCCAGTACTTC. This codes for CASRGLAETQYF.

The chain has TRBV15 and TRBJ2-7; a possible D gene is TRBD2 (5 bases). Germline lookup yields CDR1 LNHNV and CDR2 YYDKDF (reference sequence). The CDR3 extends over 14 amino acids. The V and J ends lost 0 bases and 0 bases respectively, with 6 bases between them. This chain's CDR3 is CATSREGSSYEQYF. CDR3 sequence (DNA): TGTGCCACCAGCAGAGAAGGGAGCTCCTACGAGCAGTACTTC.